This TCR beta chain was captured by sequencing in a study of T-cell memory formation after mild COVID-19 (TCRdb year 2021). Some background on the complete study: TCR sequence clusters from the two donors were found to be largely donor specific. In a couple of donors, T-cell clones that expanded and contracted after mild COVID-19 were followed by sequencing TCRalpha and TCRbeta repertoires longitudinally. Two young, previously healthy adult volunteers made up the cohort, one male and one female.

Ficoll-Paque density gradient centrifugation was the method used to isolate PBMCs. For sequencing, an Illumina NovaSeq 6000 was employed. Using 5'RACE with constant-segment primers, TCRalpha and TCRbeta cDNA libraries were constructed, with sample barcodes and unique molecular identifiers added in the process. Trizol reagent was used to extract RNA from every sample. The libraries were amplified in two PCR steps, and the second step added a second sample barcode and Illumina TruSeq adapters. The libraries were sequenced on an Illumina NovaSeq using 2 x 150 bp paired-end reads. In the original analysis: Demultiplexing of reads and collapsing into UMI-guided consensus sequences were performed with migec v1.2.7. Using mixcr v2.1.11, UMI consensuses were aligned to TRA and TRB V and J templates and then assembled into clonotypes. Expanded or contracted clonotypes were those called significant by both edgeR and NoisET, with noise models trained on biological replicates. For edgeR calls, the thresholds were a false discovery rate-adjusted p below 0.01 and a log2 fold-change of 1. As an exploratory analysis of dynamics, max-normalized trajectories of the 1000 most abundant clonotypes were examined with PCA combined with hierarchical clustering. Separately sequenced CD4+ and CD8+ repertoires were used to assign the CD4 or CD8 phenotype of responding clones. TCRdb trimmed the raw reads at Q25, called clones with MiXCR and kept productive beta chains. Each entry merges the rows of one CDR3 protein and shows their most common DNA and genes. These V and J calls derive from TCRdb rather than the authors' analysis. The sample table lists more than 300,000 distinct CDR3 sequences, 20% to 25% of them with a count of one. Jointly, the top ten make up approximately 22% of the sample.

About this clonotype: Its antigen has not been determined. The record has no base qualities; no much larger clone is one base away.

CDR1 SQVTM and CDR2 ANQGSEA are derived from the germline V gene. From the cysteine up to the phenylalanine, the CDR3 has a length of 13 residues. The DNA shown is the 39-base CDR3, in frame from base 1. The trim is 0 bases for V and 8 bases for J, with a gap of 10 bases between the germline ends. Overall study outcomes, separate from this receptor: Some responding clones were detected in pre-infection memory, which suggested that pre-existing cross-reactive memory T cells had joined the SARS-CoV-2 response. Only two mild cases were covered by the study, and larger cohorts that include severe cases with pre-infection samples were considered necessary. Whether the second-wave clones peaking on day 37 were SARS-CoV-2 specific was not confirmed. Balanced CD4/CD8 phenotypes were observed for clones contracting from day 15 to 85, whereas a bias towards CD4+ was observed for a second wave of clones expanding from day 15 to 37. Contracting CD4+ clones turned up mainly in the CM and EM memory subsets, whereas EMRA was where CD8+ clones were enriched.

This TCR came from a man younger than 35 who had mild COVID-19 (a few samples of this study predate the infection). The sample titles of this study are shuffled in the database, so cell type and time point are left out; the donor was told from shared clones. The V gene is TRBV29-1 and the J gene is TRBJ1-4; the D gene cannot be resolved reliably. Material for sequencing was PBMCs or a T cell subset sorted from them (not recorded which). The DNA reads as follows: TGCAGCGTTGAAGAGGGAGGTAGAGAAAAACTGTTTTTT. Its protein reads: CSVEEGGREKLFF.